The rows below give T cell receptor beta chains drawn from one sample of a study of control samples from healthy donors and cancer patients. Data came from immunoSEQ multiplex PCR; TCRdb stores just in-frame clones and leaves some out. The table has about 190,000 clones, roughly nine tenths seen once. Sequences were obtained from blood. The source is a man under 40 in good health. CDR3s include the opening cysteine and the closing phenylalanine or tryptophan. A D gene is named only where the DNA matches it firmly. Size tells how often a clone was seen (once, few, many) or the class of an expanded clone, and some rows leave it out.

j_call v_call d_call clone_size cdr3_aa cdr3_nt
TRBJ2-3 TRBV15 - - CATSQGRSLDTQYF TGTGCCACCAGTCAAGGACGATCCCTAGATACGCAGTATTTT
TRBJ2-1 TRBV29-1 - - CSVEGLGRVFF TGCAGCGTCGAAGGTCTGGGACGGGTGTTCTTC
TRBJ1-1 TRBV4-1 TRBD1 - CASSQRDSVRTEAFF TGCGCCAGCAGCCAGAGGGACAGTGTAAGGACTGAAGCTTTCTTT
TRBJ1-4 TRBV7-6 - - CASSSGGGPEKLFF TGTGCCAGCAGCTCCGGAGGAGGGCCTGAAAAACTGTTTTTT
TRBJ1-2 TRBV6-5 - - CASQGRQGFYGYTF TGTGCCAGCCAAGGAAGGCAGGGGTTCTATGGCTACACCTTC
TRBJ2-3 TRBV11-1 - - CASSLSTDTQYF TGTGCCAGCAGCTTAAGCACAGATACGCAGTATTTT
TRBJ1-2 TRBV28 TRBD1 - CATMGQGYGYTF TGTGCCACTATGGGACAGGGGTATGGCTACACCTTC
TRBJ2-6 TRBV2 - - CASVYGDVLTF TGTGCCAGCGTTTATGGGGACGTCCTGACTTTC
TRBJ1-2 TRBV7-8 - - CASSLDPGLNYGYTF TGTGCCAGCAGCTTAGATCCGGGACTTAACTATGGCTACACCTTC
TRBJ1-2 TRBV4-1 - - CASSQVERANYGYTF TGCGCCAGCAGCCAAGTCGAGCGGGCTAACTATGGCTACACCTTC
TRBJ1-1 TRBV15 - - CATSRDPNPGVTEAFF TGTGCCACCAGCAGAGATCCTAACCCGGGGGTTACTGAAGCTTTCTTT
TRBJ1-5 TRBV28 - - CASSDTDQPQHF TGTGCCAGCAGTGATACTGACCAGCCCCAGCATTTT
TRBJ2-2 TRBV4-1 TRBD1 - CASSQDADRGRVGELFF TGCGCCAGCAGCCAAGATGCAGACAGGGGGCGAGTCGGGGAGCTGTTTTTT
TRBJ1-1 TRBV7-7 - once CASRPLDISEAFF TGTGCCAGCAGACCACTGGACATATCTGAAGCTTTCTTT
TRBJ1-2 TRBV9 - - CASSVGGRGTGYTF TGTGCCAGCAGCGTAGGAGGCAGGGGTACTGGCTACACCTTC
TRBJ1-2 TRBV6-5 - once CASILTEVYGYTF TGTGCCAGCATATTGACAGAAGTCTATGGCTACACCTTC
TRBJ1-3 TRBV6-5 - - CASRREGVGGNTIYF TGTGCCAGCAGACGCGAGGGTGTTGGTGGAAACACCATATATTTT
TRBJ1-2 TRBV7-9 - - CASSSVAGDYGYTF TGTGCCAGCAGCTCCGTCGCAGGGGACTATGGCTACACCTTC
TRBJ1-1 TRBV20-1 - - CSARPEAFF TGCAGTGCTAGACCTGAAGCTTTCTTT
TRBJ2-7 TRBV2 - - CASSEAVGHYEQYF TGTGCCAGCAGTGAAGCGGTGGGCCACTACGAGCAGTACTTC
TRBJ1-2 TRBV7-8 - - CASSQTAAGTDGYTF TGTGCCAGCAGCCAAACCGCGGCAGGGACCGATGGCTACACCTTC
TRBJ1-1 TRBV2 - - CASSEERRGTEAFF TGTGCCAGCAGTGAAGAGCGGCGGGGCACTGAAGCTTTCTTT
TRBJ2-7 TRBV19 TRBD1 - CASSARQGTYEQYF TGTGCCAGTAGTGCCAGACAGGGTACCTACGAGCAGTACTTC
TRBJ1-5 TRBV19 TRBD1 - CASHSPHRGGSNQPQHF TGTGCCAGTCATTCTCCACACAGGGGAGGAAGCAATCAGCCCCAGCATTTT
TRBJ1-1 TRBV29-1 - - CSGQGQNTEAFF TGCAGCGGTCAGGGACAGAACACTGAAGCTTTCTTT
TRBJ2-6 TRBV7-9 - - CASSLVVRHSGANVLTF TGTGCCAGCAGCTTAGTAGTCAGGCACTCTGGGGCCAACGTCCTGACTTTC
TRBJ2-1 TRBV10-3 TRBD2 - CATGGADEQFF TGTGCCACCGGGGGGGCCGATGAGCAGTTCTTC
TRBJ2-1 TRBV7-9 TRBD2 once CASSVSGGPQNEQFF TGTGCCAGCAGCGTTAGCGGGGGGCCACAAAATGAGCAGTTCTTC
TRBJ1-2 TRBV3-1/TRBV3-2 - - CASRRNTAANYGYTF TGTGCCAGCAGACGGAACACGGCGGCTAACTATGGCTACACCTTC
TRBJ2-3 TRBV2 TRBD2 few CASSPWTSGTDTQYF TGTGCCAGCAGCCCCTGGACTAGCGGCACAGATACGCAGTATTTT
TRBJ1-4 TRBV3-1/TRBV3-2 - - CASSQGEVDDEKLFF TGTGCCAGCAGCCAAGGGGAGGTGGACGATGAAAAACTGTTTTTT
TRBJ2-2 TRBV27 - few CASSSRVGRGNTGELFF TGTGCCAGCAGTTCCCGGGTGGGGCGCGGGAACACCGGGGAGCTGTTTTTT
TRBJ1-5 TRBV11-2 TRBD1 - CASSFGTGGNQPQHF TGTGCCAGCAGCTTTGGGACAGGAGGCAATCAGCCCCAGCATTTT
TRBJ2-6 TRBV19 - - CASEHHRAGANVLTF TGTGCCAGTGAGCACCACAGGGCCGGGGCCAACGTCCTGACTTTC
TRBJ1-4 TRBV13 - once CASSFGVGAVEKLFF TGTGCCAGCAGCTTCGGAGTTGGGGCAGTTGAAAAACTGTTTTTT
TRBJ2-1 TRBV5-3 - - CASRRKGGPRDNNEQFF TGTGCCAGTCGGCGGAAAGGGGGACCAAGGGACAACAATGAGCAGTTCTTC
TRBJ2-7 TRBV28 TRBD1 - CASSTPQGISYEQYF TGTGCCAGCAGTACCCCACAGGGGATCTCCTACGAGCAGTACTTC
TRBJ2-1 TRBV30 - - CAWKGGSYNEQFF TGTGCCTGGAAGGGGGGGTCCTACAATGAGCAGTTCTTC
TRBJ1-4 TRBV4-1 - - CASSQVGDEKLFF TGCGCCAGCAGCCAAGTAGGGGACGAAAAACTGTTTTTT
TRBJ2-2 TRBV7-2 TRBD2 - CASSFSGGAPGELFF TGTGCCAGCAGCTTCAGCGGGGGGGCCCCCGGGGAGCTGTTTTTT
TRBJ2-6 TRBV19 - - CASRGAGANVLTF TGTGCCAGTAGGGGAGCTGGGGCCAACGTCCTGACTTTC
TRBJ1-2 TRBV11-2 TRBD1 - CASSLPSWDRGLDGYTF TGTGCCAGCAGCTTACCGAGCTGGGACAGGGGGCTTGATGGCTACACCTTC
TRBJ2-7 TRBV27 TRBD2 - CASSGLAGGEQYF TGTGCCAGCAGCGGACTAGCGGGGGGCGAGCAGTACTTC
TRBJ1-2 TRBV7-8 - once CASSLGLGRSYYGYTF TGTGCCAGCAGCTTAGGGTTAGGCAGGTCCTACTATGGCTACACCTTC
TRBJ1-2 TRBV5-1 - - CASSYSYYGYTF TGCGCCAGCAGTTATAGTTACTATGGCTACACCTTC
TRBJ2-3 TRBV5-1 TRBD2 - CASSLVVGGAFGTDTQYF TGCGCCAGCAGCTTGGTCGTCGGGGGGGCCTTCGGCACAGATACGCAGTATTTT